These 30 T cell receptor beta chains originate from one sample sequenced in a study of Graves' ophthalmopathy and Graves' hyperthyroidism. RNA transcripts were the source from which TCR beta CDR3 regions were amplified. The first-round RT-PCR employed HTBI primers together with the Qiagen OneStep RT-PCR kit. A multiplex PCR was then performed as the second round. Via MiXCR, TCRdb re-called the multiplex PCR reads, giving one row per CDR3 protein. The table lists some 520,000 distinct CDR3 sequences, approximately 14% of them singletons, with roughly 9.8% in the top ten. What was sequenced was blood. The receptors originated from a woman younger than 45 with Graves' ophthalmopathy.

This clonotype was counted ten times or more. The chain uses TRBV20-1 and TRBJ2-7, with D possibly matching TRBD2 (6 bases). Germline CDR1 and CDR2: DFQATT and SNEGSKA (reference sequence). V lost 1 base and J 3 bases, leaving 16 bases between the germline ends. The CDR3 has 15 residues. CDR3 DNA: TGCAGTGCTAGAGGCCTAGCGTTGGGGATCTACGAGCAGTACTTC. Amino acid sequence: CSARGLALGIYEQYF.

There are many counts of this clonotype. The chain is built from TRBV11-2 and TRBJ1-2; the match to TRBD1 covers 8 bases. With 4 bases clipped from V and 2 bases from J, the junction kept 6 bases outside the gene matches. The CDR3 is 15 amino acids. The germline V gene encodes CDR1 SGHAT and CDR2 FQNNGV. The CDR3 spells CASSSWTGMNYGYTF. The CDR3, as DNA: TGTGCCAGCAGCTCCTGGACAGGGATGAACTATGGCTACACCTTC.

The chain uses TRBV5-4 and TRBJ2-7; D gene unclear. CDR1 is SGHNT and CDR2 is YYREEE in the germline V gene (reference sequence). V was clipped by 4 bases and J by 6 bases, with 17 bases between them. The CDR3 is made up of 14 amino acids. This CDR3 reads CASSHRPEAREQYF. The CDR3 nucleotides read TGTGCCAGCAGCCACAGACCTGAGGCTCGCGAGCAGTACTTC.

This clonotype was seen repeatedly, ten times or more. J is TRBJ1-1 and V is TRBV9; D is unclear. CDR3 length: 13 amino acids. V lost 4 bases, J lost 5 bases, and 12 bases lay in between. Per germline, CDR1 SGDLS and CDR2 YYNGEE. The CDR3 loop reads CASSPPSMTEAFF. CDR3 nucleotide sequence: TGTGCCAGCAGCCCACCCTCTATGACTGAAGCTTTCTTT.

The CDR3 DNA follows: TGTGCCATCAGTCTGGACATGATCAATCAGCCCCAGCATTTT. Its translation is CAISLDMINQPQHF. V and J are TRBV10-3 and TRBJ1-5, with D possibly matching TRBD1 (5 bases). V dropped 5 bases and J dropped 3 bases, with 11 bases sitting between them. The CDR3 is 14 residues long. Germline loops: CDR1 ENHRY, CDR2 SYGVKD.

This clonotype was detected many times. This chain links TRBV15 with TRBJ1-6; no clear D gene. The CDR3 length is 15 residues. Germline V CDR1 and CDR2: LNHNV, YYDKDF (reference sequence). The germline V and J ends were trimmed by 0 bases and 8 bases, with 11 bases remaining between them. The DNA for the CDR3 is TGTGCCACCAGCAGAGACTTAAGGGCGGATTCACCCCTCCACTTT. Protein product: CATSRDLRADSPLHF.

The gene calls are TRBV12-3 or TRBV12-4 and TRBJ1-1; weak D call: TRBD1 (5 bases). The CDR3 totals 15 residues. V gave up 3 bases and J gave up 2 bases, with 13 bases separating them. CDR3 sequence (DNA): TGTGCCAGCAGTTTTGGGGGAACCTTTAACACTGAAGCTTTCTTT. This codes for CASSFGGTFNTEAFF.

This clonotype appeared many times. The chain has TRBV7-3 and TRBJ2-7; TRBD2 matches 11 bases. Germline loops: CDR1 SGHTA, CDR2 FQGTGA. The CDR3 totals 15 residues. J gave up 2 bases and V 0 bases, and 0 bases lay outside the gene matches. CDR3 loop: CASSLTSGGAYEQYF. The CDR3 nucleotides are TGTGCCAGCAGCTTAACTAGCGGGGGGGCCTACGAGCAGTACTTC. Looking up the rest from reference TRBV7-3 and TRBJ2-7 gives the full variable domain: GAGVSQTPSNKVTEKGKYVELRCDPISGHTALYWYRQSLGQGPEFLIYFQGTGAADDSGLPNDRFFAVRPEGSVSTLKIQRTERGDSAVYLCASSLTSGGAYEQYFGPGTRLTVT.

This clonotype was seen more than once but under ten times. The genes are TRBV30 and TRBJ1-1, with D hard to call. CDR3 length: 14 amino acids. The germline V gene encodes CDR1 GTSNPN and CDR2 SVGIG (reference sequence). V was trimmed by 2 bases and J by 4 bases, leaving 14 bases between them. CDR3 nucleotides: TGTGCCTGGAGTATACGTGCCCTGGGCACTGAAGCTTTCTTT. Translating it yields CAWSIRALGTEAFF.

The CDR3 nucleotides are TGTGCCTGGAGCAGCGGGACAGGGGCACACGAGCAGTACTTC. Protein: CAWSSGTGAHEQYF. The genes are TRBV30 and TRBJ2-7, with 10 bases identical to TRBD1. Trimming cost V 3 bases and J 5 bases; bases outside gene matches: 7. Germline CDR1 and CDR2: GTSNPN and SVGIG (reference sequence). CDR3 length: 14 amino acids.

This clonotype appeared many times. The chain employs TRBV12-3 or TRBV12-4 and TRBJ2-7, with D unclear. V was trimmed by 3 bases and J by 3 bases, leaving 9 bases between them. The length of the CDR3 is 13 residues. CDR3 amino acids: CASSLFPGYEQYF. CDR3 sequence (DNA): TGTGCCAGCAGTTTGTTCCCAGGCTACGAGCAGTACTTC.

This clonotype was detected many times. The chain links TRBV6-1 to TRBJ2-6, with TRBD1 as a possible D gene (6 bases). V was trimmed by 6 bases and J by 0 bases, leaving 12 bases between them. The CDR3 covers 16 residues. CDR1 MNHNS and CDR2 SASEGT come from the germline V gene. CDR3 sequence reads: CASRNRVGSGANVLTF. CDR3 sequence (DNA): TGTGCCAGCAGGAACAGGGTAGGCTCTGGGGCCAACGTCCTGACTTTC.

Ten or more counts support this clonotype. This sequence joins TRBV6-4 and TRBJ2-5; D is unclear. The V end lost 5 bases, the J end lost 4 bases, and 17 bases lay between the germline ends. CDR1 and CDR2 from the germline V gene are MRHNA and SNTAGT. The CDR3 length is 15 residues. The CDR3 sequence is CASSTSFTSGETQYF. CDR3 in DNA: TGTGCCAGCAGTACCTCGTTTACCAGTGGAGAGACCCAGTACTTC.

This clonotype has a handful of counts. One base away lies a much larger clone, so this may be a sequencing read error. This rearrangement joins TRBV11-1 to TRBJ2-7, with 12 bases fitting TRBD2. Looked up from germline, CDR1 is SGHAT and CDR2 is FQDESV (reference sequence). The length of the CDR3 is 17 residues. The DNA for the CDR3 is TGTGCCAGCGGCTTAGTACCTAGCGGGAGGGCCCTCCACGAGCAGTACTTC. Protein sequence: CASGLVPSGRALHEQYF.

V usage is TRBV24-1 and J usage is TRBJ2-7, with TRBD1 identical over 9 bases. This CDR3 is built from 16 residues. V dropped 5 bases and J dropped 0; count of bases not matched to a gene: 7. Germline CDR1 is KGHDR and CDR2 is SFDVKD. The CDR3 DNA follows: TGTGCCACCAGTGGCGGGACAGGGACCCTCTCCTACGAGCAGTACTTC. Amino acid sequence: CATSGGTGTLSYEQYF.

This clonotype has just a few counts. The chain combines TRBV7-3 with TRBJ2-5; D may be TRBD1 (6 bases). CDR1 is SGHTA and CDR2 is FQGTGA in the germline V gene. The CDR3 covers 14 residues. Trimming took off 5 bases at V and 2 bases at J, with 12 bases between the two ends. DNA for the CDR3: TGTGCCAGCAGCCCGGGACACACTCAAGAGACCCAGTACTTC. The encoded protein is CASSPGHTQETQYF. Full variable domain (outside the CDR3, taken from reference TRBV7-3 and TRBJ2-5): GAGVSQTPSNKVTEKGKYVELRCDPISGHTALYWYRQSLGQGPEFLIYFQGTGAADDSGLPNDRFFAVRPEGSVSTLKIQRTERGDSAVYLCASSPGHTQETQYFGPGTRLLVL.

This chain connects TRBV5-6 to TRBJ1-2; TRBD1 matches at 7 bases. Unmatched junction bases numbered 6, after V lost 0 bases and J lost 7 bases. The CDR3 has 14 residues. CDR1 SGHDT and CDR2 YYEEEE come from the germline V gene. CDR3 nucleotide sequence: TGTGCCAGCAGCTTGGTCGTGACAGGGACTGGCTACACCTTC. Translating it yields CASSLVVTGTGYTF.

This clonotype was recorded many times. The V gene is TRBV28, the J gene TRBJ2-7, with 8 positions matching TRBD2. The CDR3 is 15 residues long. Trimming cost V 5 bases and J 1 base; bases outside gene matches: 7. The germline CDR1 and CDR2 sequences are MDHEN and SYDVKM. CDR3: CASSPQREISYEQYF. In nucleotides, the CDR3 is TGTGCCAGCAGTCCACAGCGGGAGATTTCCTACGAGCAGTACTTC.

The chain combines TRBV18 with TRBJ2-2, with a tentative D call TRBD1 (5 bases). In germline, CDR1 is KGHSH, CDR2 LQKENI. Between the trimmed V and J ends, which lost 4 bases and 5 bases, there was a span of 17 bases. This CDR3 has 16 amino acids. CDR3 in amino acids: CASSRVDTPRTGELFF. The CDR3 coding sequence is TGTGCCAGCTCACGAGTGGACACACCGAGGACCGGGGAGCTGTTTTTT. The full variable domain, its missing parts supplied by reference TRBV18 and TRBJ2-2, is NAGVMQNPRHLVRRRGQEARLRCSPMKGHSHVYWYRQLPEEGLKFMVYLQKENIIDESGMPKERFSAEFPKEGPSILRIQQVVRGDSAAYFCASSRVDTPRTGELFFGEGSRLTVL.

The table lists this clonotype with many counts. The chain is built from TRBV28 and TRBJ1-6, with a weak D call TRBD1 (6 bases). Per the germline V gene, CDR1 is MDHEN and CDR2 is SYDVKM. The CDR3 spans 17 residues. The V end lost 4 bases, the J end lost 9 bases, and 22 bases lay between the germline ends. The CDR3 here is CASSSGGADRIRSPLHF. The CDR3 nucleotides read TGTGCCAGCAGTTCGGGGGGGGCTGACAGGATCCGTTCACCCCTCCACTTT. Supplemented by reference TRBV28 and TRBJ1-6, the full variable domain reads DVKVTQSSRYLVKRTGEKVFLECVQDMDHENMFWYRQDPGLGLRLIYFSYDVKMKEKGDIPEGYSVSREKKERFSLILESASTNQTSMYLCASSSGGADRIRSPLHFGNGTRLTVT.

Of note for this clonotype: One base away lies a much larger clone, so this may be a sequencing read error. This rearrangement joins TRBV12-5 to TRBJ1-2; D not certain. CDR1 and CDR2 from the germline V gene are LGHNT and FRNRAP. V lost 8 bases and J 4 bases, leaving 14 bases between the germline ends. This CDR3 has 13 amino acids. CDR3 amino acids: CASSTDTIYGYTF. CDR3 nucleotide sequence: TGTGCTAGTAGCACGGATACTATCTATGGCTACACCTTC.

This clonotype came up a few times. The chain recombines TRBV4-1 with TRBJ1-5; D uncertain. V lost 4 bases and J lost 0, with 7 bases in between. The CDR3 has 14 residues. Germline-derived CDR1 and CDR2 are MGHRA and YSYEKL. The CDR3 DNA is TGCGCCAGCAGCCCCGCCCGTAGCAATCAGCCCCAGCATTTT. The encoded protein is CASSPARSNQPQHF.

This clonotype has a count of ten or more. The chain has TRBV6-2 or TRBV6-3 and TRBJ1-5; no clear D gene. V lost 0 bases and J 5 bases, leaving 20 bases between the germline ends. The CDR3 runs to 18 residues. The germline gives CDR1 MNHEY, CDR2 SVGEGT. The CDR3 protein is CASSYSVENIQLDQPQHF. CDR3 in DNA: TGTGCCAGCAGTTACTCGGTCGAGAACATCCAACTAGATCAGCCCCAGCATTTT.

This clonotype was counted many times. CDR3 DNA sequence: TGTGCCAGCAGCCAAGATCTGTGGGCGGGGGGGGACTACGAGCAGTACTTC. Protein sequence: CASSQDLWAGGDYEQYF. The chain has TRBV4-2 and TRBJ2-7, with 9 bases fitting TRBD2. Germline-derived CDR1 and CDR2 are LGHNA and YNFKEQ. V shed 0 bases, J shed 3 bases, and the junction held 9 bases outside the gene matches. The CDR3 is 17 amino acids.

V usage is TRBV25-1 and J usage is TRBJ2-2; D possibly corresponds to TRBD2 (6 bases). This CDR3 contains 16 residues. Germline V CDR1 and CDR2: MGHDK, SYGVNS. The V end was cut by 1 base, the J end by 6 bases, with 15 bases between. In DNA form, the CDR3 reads TGTGCCAGCAGTGAATTCCGGGGGACCCGAGCCGGGGAGCTGTTTTTT. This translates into CASSEFRGTRAGELFF. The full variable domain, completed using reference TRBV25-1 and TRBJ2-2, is EADIYQTPRYLVIGTGKKITLECSQTMGHDKMYWYQQDPGMELHLIHYSYGVNSTEKGDLSSESTVSRIRTEHFPLTLESARPSHTSQYLCASSEFRGTRAGELFFGEGSRLTVL.

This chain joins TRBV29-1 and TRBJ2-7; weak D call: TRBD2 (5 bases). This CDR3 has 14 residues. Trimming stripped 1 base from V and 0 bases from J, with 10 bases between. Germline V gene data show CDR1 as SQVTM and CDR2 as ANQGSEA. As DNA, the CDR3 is TGCAGCGTTGAAGGTCGCGGAGGCTCCTACGAGCAGTACTTC. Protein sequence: CSVEGRGGSYEQYF.

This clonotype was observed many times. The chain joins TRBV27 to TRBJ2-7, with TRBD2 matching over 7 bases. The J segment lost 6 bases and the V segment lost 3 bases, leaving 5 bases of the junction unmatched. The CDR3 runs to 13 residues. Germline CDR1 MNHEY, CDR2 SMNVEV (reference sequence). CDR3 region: CASSFGAGLEQYF. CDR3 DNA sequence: TGTGCCAGCAGTTTTGGAGCGGGGCTCGAGCAGTACTTC.

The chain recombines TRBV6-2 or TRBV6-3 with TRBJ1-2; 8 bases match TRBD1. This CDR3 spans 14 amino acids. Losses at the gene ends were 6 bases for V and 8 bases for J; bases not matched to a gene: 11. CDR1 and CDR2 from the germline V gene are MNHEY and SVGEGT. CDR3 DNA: TGTGCCAGCAGCCCAGGGGGCTCAGGATTGGGCTACACCTTC. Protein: CASSPGGSGLGYTF.

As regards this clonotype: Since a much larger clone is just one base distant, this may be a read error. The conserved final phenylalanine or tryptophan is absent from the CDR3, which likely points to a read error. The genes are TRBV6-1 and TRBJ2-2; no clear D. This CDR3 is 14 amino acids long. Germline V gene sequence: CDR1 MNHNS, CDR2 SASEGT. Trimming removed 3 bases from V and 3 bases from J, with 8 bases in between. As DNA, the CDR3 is TGTGCCAGCAGTGATCGGTCGGACACCGGGGAGCTGTTTTTG. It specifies CASSDRSDTGELFL.

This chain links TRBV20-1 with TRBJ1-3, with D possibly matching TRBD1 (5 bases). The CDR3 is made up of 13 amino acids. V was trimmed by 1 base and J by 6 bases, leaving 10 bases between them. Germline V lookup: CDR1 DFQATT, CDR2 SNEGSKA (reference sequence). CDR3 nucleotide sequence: TGCAGTGCTAGAGCGGGGGTGGAAAACACCATATATTTT. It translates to CSARAGVENTIYF.